The 30 T cell receptor beta chains given below trace back to one sample, sequenced in a study of blood T cells in healthy people across ages. The use of a sample-barcoded 5' primer and a J-beta primer mix characterized a second PCR of roughly 6 to 12 cycles. MiXCR was run by TCRdb on the 5' RACE reads, yielding one entry per CDR3 protein. The profile shows around 990,000 distinct CDR3 sequences, around 25% of them singletons. These data also formed part of another study, on T cells of mothers and their children.

The specimen was blood. The receptors were gathered from a girl aged 2-10 years in good health.

This clonotype was counted only a few times. The J gene is TRBJ2-5, the V gene TRBV29-1; maybe TRBD1 (6 bases). The DNA matches TRBJ2-1 better at its end, which makes the J call doubtful. Germline-derived CDR1 and CDR2 are SQVTM and ANQGSEA. The CDR3 extends over 12 amino acids. This chain's CDR3 is CSVTPGESEQFF. In DNA, the CDR3 is TGCAGCGTAACTCCAGGGGAGAGTGAGCAGTTCTTC.

The chain carries TRBV20-1 and TRBJ1-1; the match to TRBD1 covers 8 bases. CDR3 length equals 16 residues. Germline V gene sequence: CDR1 DFQATT, CDR2 SNEGSKA (reference sequence). With V trimmed by 0 bases and J by 5 bases, 11 bases remained unmatched. The CDR3 here is CSARDPRQGRRTEAFF. The CDR3 DNA reads as TGCAGTGCTAGAGATCCGAGACAGGGGAGGAGGACTGAAGCTTTCTTT.

The chain links TRBV24-1 to TRBJ2-7; D unclear. Germline V gives CDR1 KGHDR, CDR2 SFDVKD. V was trimmed by 3 bases and J by 5 bases, leaving 10 bases between them. The CDR3 extends over 13 amino acids. The CDR3: CATSDPSRHEQYF. The CDR3 bases are TGTGCCACCAGTGATCCCTCCCGACACGAGCAGTACTTC.

V usage is TRBV4-1 and J usage is TRBJ2-5, with 10 bases that match TRBD1. The J call is doubtful: the DNA matches TRBJ2-7 better. This CDR3 is built from 17 residues. CDR1 and CDR2 (germline): MGHRA, YSYEKL. The CDR3 DNA reads TGCGCCAGCAGCCAAGAATCCCCGGGACAGGGGTCCTACGAGCAGTACTTC. Encoded protein: CASSQESPGQGSYEQYF.

This chain joins TRBV7-8 and TRBJ1-2; D gene ambiguous. Trimming pared 5 bases from V and 10 bases from J, leaving 20 bases between. This CDR3 contains 14 residues. Germline CDR1 reads SGHVS; CDR2 reads FQNEAQ. The CDR3 DNA reads as TGTGCCAGCAGCAATGCAGGCGGCGAGTTGTTCTACACCTTC. It is translated as CASSNAGGELFYTF. The whole variable domain, filled in from reference TRBV7-8 and TRBJ1-2, reads GAGVSQSPRYKVAKRGQDVALRCDPISGHVSLFWYQQALGQGPEFLTYFQNEAQLDKSGLPSDRFFAERPEGSVSTLKIQRTQQEDSAVYLCASSNAGGELFYTFGSGTRLTVV.

In its sample, this clonotype was seen a few times. The chain links TRBV7-6 to TRBJ2-7; TRBD2 aligns across 8 bases. The germline V gene encodes CDR1 SGHVS and CDR2 FNYEAQ. Germline trimming cut 3 bases from V and 1 base from J; bases unmatched to any gene: 5. The CDR3 spans 15 residues. CDR3 loop: CASSLYSGASYEQYF. DNA for the CDR3: TGTGCCAGCAGCTTGTATAGCGGGGCGTCCTACGAGCAGTACTTC.

This clonotype was counted between two and nine times. The gene calls are TRBV7-9 and TRBJ2-5; TRBD2 aligns across 12 bases. Germline V CDR1 and CDR2: SEHNR, FQNEAQ (reference sequence). The CDR3 is made up of 16 amino acids. Unmatched junction bases numbered 7, after V lost 4 bases and J lost 4 bases. The CDR3 nucleotides read TGTGCCAGCAGCTCTTCTGTGACTAGCGGGGGAGAGACCCAGTACTTC. It translates to CASSSSVTSGGETQYF.

This chain connects TRBV16 to TRBJ2-7; 7 bases fit TRBD1. The CDR3 contains 15 residues. J lost 5 bases, V lost 3 bases, and 10 bases had no gene match. CDR1 and CDR2 from the germline V gene are KGHSY and FQNENV. The CDR3 sequence is CASSQGQLGFDEQYF. The CDR3 coding sequence is TGTGCCAGCAGCCAGGGACAGCTCGGATTCGACGAGCAGTACTTC.

The chain links TRBV29-1 to TRBJ2-1; D is possibly TRBD2 (5 bases). V lost 5 bases to trimming and J lost 6 bases, with 11 bases between them. CDR3 length equals 12 residues. The germline V gene has CDR1 SQVTM and CDR2 ANQGSEA. CDR3 loop: CSVYLRGNEQFF. The CDR3, as DNA: TGCAGCGTTTATCTCCGGGGCAATGAGCAGTTCTTC.

This clonotype was detected a few times. This chain connects TRBV27 to TRBJ1-2; 9 nucleotides line up with TRBD1. The CDR3 length is 14 residues. From germline, CDR1 is MNHEY and CDR2 SMNVEV (reference sequence). Unmatched junction bases numbered 8, after V lost 4 bases and J lost 8 bases. Here the CDR3 DNA reads TGTGCCAGCAGTTCTACAGGGGGCAGGAACGGCTACACCTTC. It encodes CASSSTGGRNGYTF.

The chain couples TRBV5-1 to TRBJ2-1, with a tentative D call TRBD1 (6 bases). This CDR3 has 15 amino acids. Trimming left V 4 bases short and J 1 base short, with 12 bases between. Germline assignment: CDR1 SGHRS and CDR2 YFSETQ. CDR3: CASSLDRRSYNEQFF. The DNA of the CDR3 is TGCGCCAGCAGCCTAGACAGGAGATCCTACAATGAGCAGTTCTTC.

This rearrangement joins TRBV11-2 to TRBJ1-1; D is possibly TRBD1 (5 bases). In germline, CDR1 is SGHAT, CDR2 FQNNGV. CDR3 length: 14 amino acids. V lost 4 bases and J 3 bases, leaving 12 bases between the germline ends. In DNA, the CDR3 is TGTGCCAGCAGCTCAAGGCCGGGGGACACTGAAGCTTTCTTT. Its translation is CASSSRPGDTEAFF.

The J gene is TRBJ2-2, the V gene TRBV19, with D maybe TRBD1 (6 bases). The CDR3 consists of 15 residues. V was trimmed by 6 bases and J by 7 bases, leaving 18 bases between them. CDR1 is LNHDA, CDR2 SQIVND, per germline (reference sequence). CDR3 amino acids: CASRLDGGAGGELFF. CDR3 sequence (DNA): TGTGCCAGTAGACTAGATGGGGGCGCAGGCGGGGAGCTGTTTTTT.

For the CDR3, the DNA is TGTGCCAGCAGCTCCTTGATGGCCTACGAGCAGTACTTC. It translates to CASSSLMAYEQYF. The V and J genes are TRBV11-2 and TRBJ2-7; D gene ambiguous. V shed 4 bases and J shed 2 bases, with 9 bases lying between them. CDR1 is SGHAT, CDR2 FQNNGV, per germline. The CDR3 covers 13 residues.

This clonotype has just a few counts. This chain connects TRBV4-1 to TRBJ2-7; 12 bases line up with TRBD2. V dropped 4 bases and J dropped 5; count of bases not matched to a gene: 3. The CDR3 loop spans 14 amino acids. Germline CDR1 is MGHRA and CDR2 is YSYEKL. In DNA, the CDR3 is TGCGCCAGCAGCCCCGGACTAGCGGGAAACGAGCAGTACTTC. Translation: CASSPGLAGNEQYF.

CDR3 residues: CASSPGGSNEKLFF. CDR3 coding DNA: TGTGCCAGCAGCCCAGGGGGTTCTAATGAAAAACTGTTTTTT. The V gene is TRBV12-3 or TRBV12-4, the J gene TRBJ1-4; 7 bases are shared with TRBD1. The CDR3 covers 14 residues. Losses at the gene ends were 6 bases for V and 3 bases for J; bases not matched to a gene: 4.

This chain connects TRBV7-3 to TRBJ2-5; 9 bases agree with TRBD2. The assigned J gene may be wrong: the sequence end matches TRBJ2-1 better. Germline V gene data show CDR1 as SGHTA and CDR2 as FQGTGA. The CDR3 length is 14 residues. CDR3 protein: CASSPMTSGNEQFF. Written as DNA, the CDR3 is TGTGCCAGCAGTCCGATGACTAGCGGCAATGAGCAGTTCTTC.

The chain joins TRBV11-1 to TRBJ1-1, with D maybe TRBD1 (6 bases). The CDR3 is 14 residues long. The V gene lost 3 bases and the J gene lost 2 bases, with 10 bases spanning the gap. Germline-derived CDR1 and CDR2 are SGHAT and FQDESV (reference sequence). The CDR3 is CASSFGGHNTEAFF. In DNA form, the CDR3 reads TGTGCCAGCAGCTTCGGGGGGCATAACACTGAAGCTTTCTTT.

This chain connects TRBV6-5 to TRBJ1-6, with D unclear. Germline CDR1 is MNHEY and CDR2 is SVGAGI. Trimming shortened V by 7 bases and J by 8 bases, and 15 bases separated the two germline ends. The CDR3 is made up of 14 amino acids. The CDR3 sequence is CASKLEQWDSPLHF. CDR3 in DNA: TGTGCCAGCAAACTCGAGCAATGGGATTCACCCCTCCACTTT.

J is TRBJ2-5 and V is TRBV7-8; 8 bases fit TRBD2. Trimming cost V 3 bases and J 11 bases; bases outside gene matches: 8. Per the germline V gene, CDR1 is SGHVS and CDR2 is FQNEAQ. The CDR3 consists of 13 residues. The DNA of the CDR3 is TGTGCCAGCAGCTTTAGCGGGACGCAGGAGCAGTACTTC. It is translated as CASSFSGTQEQYF. Full variable domain (rest looked up from reference TRBV7-8 and TRBJ2-5): GAGVSQSPRYKVAKRGQDVALRCDPISGHVSLFWYQQALGQGPEFLTYFQNEAQLDKSGLPSDRFFAERPEGSVSTLKIQRTQQEDSAVYLCASSFSGTQEQYFGPGTRLLVL.

This clonotype was seen only a few times. One junction end disagrees with the germline gene, perhaps due to a read error. The rearrangement uses TRBV24-1 and TRBJ2-4, with D unclear. Germline V gene lookup returns CDR1 KGHDR and CDR2 SFDVKD. There are 14 residues in the CDR3. CDR3 bases: TGTGTCACCACGGAGTGTGCCCCCAAAAACATTCAGTACTTC. Translating it yields CVTTECAPKNIQYF.

This clonotype was picked up a small number of times. The chain couples TRBV5-1 to TRBJ2-5; D perhaps matches TRBD2 (5 bases). V was cut by 5 bases and J by 5 bases, with 22 bases left in between. The germline V gene encodes CDR1 SGHRS and CDR2 YFSETQ. The length of the CDR3 is 16 residues. The CDR3 DNA sequence: TGCGCCAGCAGGAACCTTGCGGGCAGGTCAAGGGAGACCCAGTACTTC. It specifies CASRNLAGRSRETQYF.

This clonotype came up a few times. The rearrangement uses TRBV29-1 and TRBJ2-1; 7 bases line up with TRBD2. The CDR3 contains 12 residues. Unmatched junction bases numbered 5, after V lost 8 bases and J lost 4 bases. CDR1 and CDR2 (germline): SQVTM, ANQGSEA. CDR3 sequence (DNA): TGCAGCTCCGGGGGGTTTTACAATGAGCAGTTCTTC. Its translation: CSSGGFYNEQFF.

This clonotype was seen a handful of times. The rearrangement joins TRBV10-3 to TRBJ2-5; 7 bases align to TRBD2. The CDR3 is 14 residues long. The germline gives CDR1 ENHRY, CDR2 SYGVKD. Losses at the gene ends were 3 bases for V and 3 bases for J; bases not matched to a gene: 4. Here the CDR3 reads CAISDSGGKETQYF. DNA for the CDR3: TGTGCCATCAGTGATTCGGGGGGAAAAGAGACCCAGTACTTC.

The chain has TRBV4-2 and TRBJ2-4, with a possible D match to TRBD1 (6 bases). The germline V gene has CDR1 LGHNA and CDR2 YNFKEQ. V was pared by 0 bases and J by 6 bases, with 18 bases between. The CDR3 has 17 residues. This CDR3 is CASSQEGQGEGGNIQYF. The CDR3 region has the DNA TGTGCCAGCAGCCAAGAGGGGCAAGGGGAAGGGGGAAACATTCAGTACTTC.

The J gene is TRBJ1-6, the V gene TRBV28; tentatively, D is TRBD1 (5 bases). CDR1 and CDR2 from the germline V gene are MDHEN and SYDVKM. CDR3 length: 13 residues. Trimming cost V 3 bases and J 14 bases, with 14 bases left between them. The CDR3 loop is CASSFTGTLTLHF. The CDR3 region has the DNA TGTGCCAGCAGTTTTACCGGGACCCTCACCCTCCACTTT.

V usage is TRBV3-1 and J usage is TRBJ1-2; 7 positions agree with TRBD1. Germline assignment: CDR1 LGHDT and CDR2 YNNKEL (reference sequence). There are 17 residues in the CDR3. The junction had 17 bases not matched to a gene; V was cut back by 4 bases and J by 6 bases. CDR3 in amino acids: CASSRSGATGMAHGYTF. In nucleotides, the CDR3 is TGTGCCAGCAGCCGGTCGGGGGCGACAGGGATGGCTCATGGCTACACCTTC.

This clonotype was seen more than once but under ten times. The rearrangement uses TRBV7-2 and TRBJ1-4, with 8 bases aligning to TRBD1. V shed 2 bases and J 3 bases; nucleotides not matched to a gene: 2. This CDR3 region has 15 residues. From germline, CDR1 is SGHTA and CDR2 FQGNSA. The CDR3 DNA is TGTGCCAGCAGCTTATGGGGACAGGCTAATGAAAAACTGTTTTTT. Translated, it gives CASSLWGQANEKLFF.

The rearrangement uses TRBV6-5 and TRBJ2-3, with D perhaps matching TRBD2 (5 bases). The CDR3 is 16 amino acids. Germline values: CDR1 MNHEY, CDR2 SVGAGI. The V and J ends lost 0 bases and 2 bases respectively, with 12 bases between them. Here the CDR3 reads CASSYSPSPNTDTQYF. As DNA, the CDR3 is TGTGCCAGCAGTTACTCGCCTAGCCCGAACACAGATACGCAGTATTTT.

The chain links TRBV7-2 to TRBJ2-5, with D maybe TRBD2 (5 bases). The CDR3 loop spans 16 amino acids. Looked up from germline, CDR1 is SGHTA and CDR2 is FQGNSA. V gave up 2 bases and J gave up 7 bases, with 20 bases separating them. This chain's CDR3 is CASSLWVGSGEVTQYF. The CDR3 nucleotides read TGTGCCAGCAGCTTATGGGTAGGAAGCGGTGAGGTGACCCAGTACTTC.